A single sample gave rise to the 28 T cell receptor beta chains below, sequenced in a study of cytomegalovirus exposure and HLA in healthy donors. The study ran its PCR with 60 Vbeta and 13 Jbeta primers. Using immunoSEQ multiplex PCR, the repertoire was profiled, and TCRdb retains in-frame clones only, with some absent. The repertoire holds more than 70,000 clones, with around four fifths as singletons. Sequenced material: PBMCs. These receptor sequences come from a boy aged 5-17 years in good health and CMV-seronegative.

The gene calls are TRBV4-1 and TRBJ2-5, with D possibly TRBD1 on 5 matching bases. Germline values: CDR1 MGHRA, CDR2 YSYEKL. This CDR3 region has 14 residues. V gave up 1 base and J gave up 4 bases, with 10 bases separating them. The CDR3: CASSQATGAETQYF. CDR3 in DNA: TGCGCCAGCAGCCAAGCTACAGGAGCAGAGACCCAGTACTTC.

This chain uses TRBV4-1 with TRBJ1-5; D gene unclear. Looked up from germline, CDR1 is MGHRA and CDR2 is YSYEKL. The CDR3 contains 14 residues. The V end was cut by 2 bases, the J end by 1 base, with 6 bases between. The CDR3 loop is CASSQSHSNQPQHF. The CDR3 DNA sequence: TGCGCCAGCAGCCAAAGCCACAGCAATCAGCCCCAGCATTTT.

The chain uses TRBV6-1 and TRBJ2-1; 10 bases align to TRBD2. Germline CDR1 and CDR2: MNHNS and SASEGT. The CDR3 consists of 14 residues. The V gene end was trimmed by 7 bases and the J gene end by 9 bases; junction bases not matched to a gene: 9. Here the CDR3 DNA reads TGTGCCAGCAAACCAGCGGGGGGGCGGGGTGAGCAGTTCTTC. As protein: CASKPAGGRGEQFF.

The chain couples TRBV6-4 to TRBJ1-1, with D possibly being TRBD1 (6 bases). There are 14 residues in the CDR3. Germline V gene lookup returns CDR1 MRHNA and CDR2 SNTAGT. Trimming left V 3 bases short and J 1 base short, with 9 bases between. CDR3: CASSDGGENTEAFF. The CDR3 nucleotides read TGTGCCAGCAGTGATGGGGGCGAGAACACTGAAGCTTTCTTT.

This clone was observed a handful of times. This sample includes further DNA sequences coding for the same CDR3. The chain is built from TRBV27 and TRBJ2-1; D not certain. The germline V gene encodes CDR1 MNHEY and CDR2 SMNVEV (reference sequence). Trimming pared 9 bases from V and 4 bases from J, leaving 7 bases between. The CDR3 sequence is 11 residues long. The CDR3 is CASRSYNEQFF. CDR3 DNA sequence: TGTGCCAGTAGGAGTTACAATGAGCAGTTCTTC.

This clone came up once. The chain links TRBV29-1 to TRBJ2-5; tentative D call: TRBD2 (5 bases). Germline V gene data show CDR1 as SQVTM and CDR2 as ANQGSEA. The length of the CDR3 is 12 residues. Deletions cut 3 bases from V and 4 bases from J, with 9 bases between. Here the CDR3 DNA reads TGCAGCGTTGATGAGGGTGGAGAGACCCAGTACTTC. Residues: CSVDEGGETQYF.

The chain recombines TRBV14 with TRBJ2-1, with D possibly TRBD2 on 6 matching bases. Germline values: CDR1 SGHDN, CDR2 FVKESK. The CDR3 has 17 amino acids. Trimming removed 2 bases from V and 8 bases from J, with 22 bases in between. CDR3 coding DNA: TGTGCCAGCAGCCAAAACGGGGCGGGGCCCCCTTCGGATGAGCAGTTCTTC. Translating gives CASSQNGAGPPSDEQFF.

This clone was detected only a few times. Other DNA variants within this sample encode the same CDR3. Here the CDR3 reads CASSPTPAHGGGNEQYF. Written as DNA, the CDR3 is TGTGCCAGCAGCCCAACCCCGGCGCATGGCGGGGGGAACGAGCAGTACTTC. The chain is built from TRBV7-2 and TRBJ2-7; 8 nucleotides line up with TRBD2. The CDR3 totals 17 residues. Germline-derived CDR1 and CDR2 are SGHTA and FQGNSA. The J segment lost 5 bases and the V segment lost 5 bases, leaving 17 bases of the junction unmatched.

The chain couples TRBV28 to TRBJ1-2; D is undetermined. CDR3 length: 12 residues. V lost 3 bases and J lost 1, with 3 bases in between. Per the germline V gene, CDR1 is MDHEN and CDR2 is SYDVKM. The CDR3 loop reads CASSFINYGYTF. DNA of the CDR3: TGTGCCAGCAGTTTCATTAACTATGGCTACACCTTC.

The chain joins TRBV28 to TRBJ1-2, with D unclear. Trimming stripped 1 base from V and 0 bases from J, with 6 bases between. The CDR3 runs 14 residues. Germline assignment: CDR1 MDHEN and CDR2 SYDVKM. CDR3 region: CASSLYGTNYGYTF. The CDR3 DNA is TGTGCCAGCAGTTTATACGGGACTAACTATGGCTACACCTTC.

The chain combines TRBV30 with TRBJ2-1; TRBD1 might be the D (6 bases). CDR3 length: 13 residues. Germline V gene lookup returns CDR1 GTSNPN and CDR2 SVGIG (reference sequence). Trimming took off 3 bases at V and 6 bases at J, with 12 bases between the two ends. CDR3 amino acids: CAWSEQGGNEQFF. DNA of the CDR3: TGTGCCTGGAGCGAACAGGGTGGCAATGAGCAGTTCTTC.

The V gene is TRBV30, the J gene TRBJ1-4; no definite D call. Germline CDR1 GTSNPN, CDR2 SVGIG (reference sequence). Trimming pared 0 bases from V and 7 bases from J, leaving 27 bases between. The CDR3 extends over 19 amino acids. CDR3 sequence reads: CAWSVLVVGGSSRGEKLFF. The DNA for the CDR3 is TGTGCCTGGAGTGTTTTGGTCGTCGGCGGGTCCTCCCGAGGTGAAAAACTGTTTTTT. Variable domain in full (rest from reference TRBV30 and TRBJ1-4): SQTIHQWPATLVQPVGSPLSLECTVEGTSNPNLYWYRQAAGRGLQLLFYSVGIGQISSEVPQNLSASRPQDRQFILSSKKLLLSDSGFYLCAWSVLVVGGSSRGEKLFFGSGTQLSVL.

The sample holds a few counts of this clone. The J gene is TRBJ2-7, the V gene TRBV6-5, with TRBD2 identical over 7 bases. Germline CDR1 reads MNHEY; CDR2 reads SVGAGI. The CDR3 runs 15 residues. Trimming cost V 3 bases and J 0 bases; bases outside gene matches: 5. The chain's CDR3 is CASSYDGTTSYEQYF. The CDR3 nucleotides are TGTGCCAGCAGTTATGATGGGACTACCTCCTACGAGCAGTACTTC.

In DNA form, the CDR3 reads TGTGCCAGCAGCTTGGCCTCGGGGGCTGGAAACACCATATATTTT. It encodes CASSLASGAGNTIYF. V gene TRBV5-4 combines with J gene TRBJ1-3, with D tentatively TRBD1 (5 bases). The CDR3 runs 15 residues. V lost 0 bases and J lost 2, with 9 bases in between. Germline V gives CDR1 SGHNT, CDR2 YYREEE (reference sequence).

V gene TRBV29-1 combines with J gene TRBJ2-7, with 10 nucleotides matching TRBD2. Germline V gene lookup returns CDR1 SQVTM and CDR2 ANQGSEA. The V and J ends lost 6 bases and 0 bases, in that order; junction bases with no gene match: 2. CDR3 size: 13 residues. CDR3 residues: CSVASGSSYEQYF. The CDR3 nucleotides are TGCAGCGTCGCTAGCGGGAGCTCCTACGAGCAGTACTTC.

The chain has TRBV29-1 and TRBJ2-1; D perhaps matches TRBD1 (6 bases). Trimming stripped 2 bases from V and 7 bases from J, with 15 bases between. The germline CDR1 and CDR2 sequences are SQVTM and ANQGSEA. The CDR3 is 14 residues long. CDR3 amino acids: CSVEPGQQINEQFF. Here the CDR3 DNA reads TGCAGCGTTGAACCAGGACAGCAAATTAATGAGCAGTTCTTC.

The CDR3 is CASKGYGNGYTF. The CDR3 DNA is TGTGCCAGCAAGGGATACGGGAATGGCTACACCTTC. The genes are TRBV2 and TRBJ1-2; D is unclear. Trimming pared 7 bases from V and 6 bases from J, leaving 12 bases between. The CDR3 consists of 12 residues. The germline CDR1 and CDR2 sequences are SNHLY and FYNNEI.

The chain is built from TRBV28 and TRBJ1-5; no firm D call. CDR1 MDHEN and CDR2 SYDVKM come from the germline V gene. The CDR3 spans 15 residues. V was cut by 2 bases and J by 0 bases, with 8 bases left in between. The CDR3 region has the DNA TGTGCCAGCAGTTTAGGCAGACATAGCAATCAGCCCCAGCATTTT. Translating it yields CASSLGRHSNQPQHF.

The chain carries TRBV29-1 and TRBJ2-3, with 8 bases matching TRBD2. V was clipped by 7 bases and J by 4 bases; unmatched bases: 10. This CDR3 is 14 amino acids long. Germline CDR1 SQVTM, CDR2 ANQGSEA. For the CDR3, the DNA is TGCAGCGGGAAGGAAGCGGGAGAGGCAGATACGCAGTATTTT. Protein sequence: CSGKEAGEADTQYF.

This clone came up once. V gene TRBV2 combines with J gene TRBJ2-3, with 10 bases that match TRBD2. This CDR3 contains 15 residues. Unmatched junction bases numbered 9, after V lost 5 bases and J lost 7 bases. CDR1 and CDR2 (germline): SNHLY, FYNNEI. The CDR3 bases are TGTGCCAGCAGTCCCTCCGGGACTAGCGTGTATACGCAGTATTTT. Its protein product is CASSPSGTSVYTQYF.

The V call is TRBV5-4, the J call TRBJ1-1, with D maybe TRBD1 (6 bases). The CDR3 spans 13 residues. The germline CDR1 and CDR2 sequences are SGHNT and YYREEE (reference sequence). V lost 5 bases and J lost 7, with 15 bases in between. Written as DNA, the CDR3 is TGTGCCAGCAGGTCACAGGGTACGCTTGAAGCTTTCTTT. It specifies CASRSQGTLEAFF.

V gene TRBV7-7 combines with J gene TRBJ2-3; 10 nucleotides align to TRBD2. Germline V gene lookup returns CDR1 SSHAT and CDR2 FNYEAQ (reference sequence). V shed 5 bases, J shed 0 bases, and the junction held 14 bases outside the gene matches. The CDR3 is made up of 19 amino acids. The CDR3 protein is CASSPYSGRSDSSTDTQYF. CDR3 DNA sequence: TGTGCCAGCAGCCCTTATAGCGGGAGGTCCGACTCTAGCACAGATACGCAGTATTTT.

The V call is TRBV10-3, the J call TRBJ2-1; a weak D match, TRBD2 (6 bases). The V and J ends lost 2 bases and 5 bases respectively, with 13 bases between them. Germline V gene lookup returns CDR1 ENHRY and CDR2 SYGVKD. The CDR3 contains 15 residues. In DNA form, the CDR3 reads TGTGCCATCAGTGAGGGAGGGGAAGGGGACAATGAGCAGTTCTTC. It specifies CAISEGGEGDNEQFF.

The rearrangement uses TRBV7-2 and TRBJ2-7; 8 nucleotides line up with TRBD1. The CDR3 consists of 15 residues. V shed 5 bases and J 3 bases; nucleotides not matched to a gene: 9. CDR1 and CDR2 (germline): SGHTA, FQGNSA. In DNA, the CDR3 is TGTGCCAGCAGCCCCTCCTGGACAGGGCACTACGAGCAGTACTTC. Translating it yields CASSPSWTGHYEQYF.

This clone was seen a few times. In nucleotides, the CDR3 is TGTGCCAGCAGTGAAGCGCTCGGTCAGCCCCAGCATTTT. Translation gives CASSEALGQPQHF. This rearrangement joins TRBV6-1 to TRBJ1-5, with unresolved D. V gave up 0 bases and J gave up 6 bases, with 6 bases separating them. This CDR3 spans 13 amino acids. The germline V gene has CDR1 MNHNS and CDR2 SASEGT.

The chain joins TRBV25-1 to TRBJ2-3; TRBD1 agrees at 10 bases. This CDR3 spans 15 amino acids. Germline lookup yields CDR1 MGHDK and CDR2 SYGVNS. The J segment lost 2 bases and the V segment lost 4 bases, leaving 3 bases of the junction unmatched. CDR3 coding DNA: TGTGCCAGCAGTGGGGGACAGGGGATCACAGATACGCAGTATTTT. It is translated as CASSGGQGITDTQYF.

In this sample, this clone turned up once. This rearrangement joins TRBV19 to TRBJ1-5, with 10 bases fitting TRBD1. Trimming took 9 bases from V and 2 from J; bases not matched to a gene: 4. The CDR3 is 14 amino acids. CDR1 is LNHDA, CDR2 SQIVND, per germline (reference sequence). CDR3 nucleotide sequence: TGTGCCAGCGGGGACAGGGGTGGCAATCAGCCCCAGCATTTT. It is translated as CASGDRGGNQPQHF.

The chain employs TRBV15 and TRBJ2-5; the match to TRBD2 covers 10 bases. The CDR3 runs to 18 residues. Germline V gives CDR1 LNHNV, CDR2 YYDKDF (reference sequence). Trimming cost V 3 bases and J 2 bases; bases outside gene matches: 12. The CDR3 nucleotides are TGTGCCACCAGCAGGATCCCTCCCGGGACTAGCGTACAAGAGACCCAGTACTTC. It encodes CATSRIPPGTSVQETQYF.